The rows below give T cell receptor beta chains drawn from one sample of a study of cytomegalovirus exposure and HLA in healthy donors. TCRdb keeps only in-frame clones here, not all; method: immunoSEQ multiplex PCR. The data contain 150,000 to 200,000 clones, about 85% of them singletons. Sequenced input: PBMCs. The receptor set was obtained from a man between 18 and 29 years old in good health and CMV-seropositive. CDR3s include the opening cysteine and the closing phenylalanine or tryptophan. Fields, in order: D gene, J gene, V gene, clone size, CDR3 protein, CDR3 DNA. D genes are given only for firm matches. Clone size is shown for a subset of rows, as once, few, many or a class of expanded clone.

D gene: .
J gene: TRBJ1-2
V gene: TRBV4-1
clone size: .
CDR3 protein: CACADWRGGYTF
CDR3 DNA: TGCGCTTGTGCTGACTGGAGGGGTGGCTACACCTTC

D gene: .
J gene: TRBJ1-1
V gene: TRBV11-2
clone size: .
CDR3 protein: CASSPLVSANTEAFF
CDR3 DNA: TGTGCCAGCAGCCCGTTAGTCAGCGCGAACACTGAAGCTTTCTTT

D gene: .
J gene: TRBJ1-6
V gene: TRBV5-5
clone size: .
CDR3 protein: CASSFPRGHSPLHF
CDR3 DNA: TGTGCCAGCAGCTTTCCCAGGGGCCATTCACCCCTCCACTTT

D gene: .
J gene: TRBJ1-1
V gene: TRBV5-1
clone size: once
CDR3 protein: CASSPGARRAEAFF
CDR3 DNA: TGCGCCAGCAGCCCAGGGGCACGGCGGGCTGAAGCTTTCTTT

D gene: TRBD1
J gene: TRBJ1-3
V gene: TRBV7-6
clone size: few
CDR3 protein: CASSAGQGNTIYF
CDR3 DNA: TGTGCCAGCAGCGCGGGACAGGGAAACACCATATATTTT

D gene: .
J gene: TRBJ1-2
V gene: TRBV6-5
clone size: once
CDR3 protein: CASSPTGGVGYTF
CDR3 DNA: TGTGCCAGCAGTCCGACGGGGGGGGTTGGCTACACCTTC

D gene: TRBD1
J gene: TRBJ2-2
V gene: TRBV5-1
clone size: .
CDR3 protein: CASSLTGASGELFF
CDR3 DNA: TGCGCCAGCAGCTTGACAGGGGCGTCGGGGGAGCTGTTTTTT

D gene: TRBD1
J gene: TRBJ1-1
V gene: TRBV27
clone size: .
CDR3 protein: CASSAPGTARTEAFF
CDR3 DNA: TGTGCCAGCAGTGCGCCCGGGACAGCGCGCACTGAAGCTTTCTTT

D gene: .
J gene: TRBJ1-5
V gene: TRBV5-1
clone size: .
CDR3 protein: CASSLEGASQPQHF
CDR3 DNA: TGCGCCAGCAGCTTGGAAGGGGCGAGTCAGCCCCAGCATTTT

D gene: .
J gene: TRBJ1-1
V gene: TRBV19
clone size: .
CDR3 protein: CASMLKGVNTEAFF
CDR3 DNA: TGTGCCAGTATGCTTAAAGGGGTAAACACTGAAGCTTTCTTT